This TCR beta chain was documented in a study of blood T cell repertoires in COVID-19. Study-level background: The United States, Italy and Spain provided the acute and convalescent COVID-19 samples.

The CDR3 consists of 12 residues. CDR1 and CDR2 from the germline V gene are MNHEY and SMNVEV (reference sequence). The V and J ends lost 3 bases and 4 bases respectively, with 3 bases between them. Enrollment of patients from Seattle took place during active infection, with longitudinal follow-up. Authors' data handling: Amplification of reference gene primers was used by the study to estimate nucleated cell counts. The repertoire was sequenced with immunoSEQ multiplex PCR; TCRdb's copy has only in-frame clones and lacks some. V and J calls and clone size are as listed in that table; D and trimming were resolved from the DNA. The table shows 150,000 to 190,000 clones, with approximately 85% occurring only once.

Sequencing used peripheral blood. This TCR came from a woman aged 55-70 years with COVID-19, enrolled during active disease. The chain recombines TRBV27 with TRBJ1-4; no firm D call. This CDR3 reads CASSFRNEKLFF. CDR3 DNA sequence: TGTGCCAGCAGTTTTCGTAATGAAAAACTGTTTTTT.